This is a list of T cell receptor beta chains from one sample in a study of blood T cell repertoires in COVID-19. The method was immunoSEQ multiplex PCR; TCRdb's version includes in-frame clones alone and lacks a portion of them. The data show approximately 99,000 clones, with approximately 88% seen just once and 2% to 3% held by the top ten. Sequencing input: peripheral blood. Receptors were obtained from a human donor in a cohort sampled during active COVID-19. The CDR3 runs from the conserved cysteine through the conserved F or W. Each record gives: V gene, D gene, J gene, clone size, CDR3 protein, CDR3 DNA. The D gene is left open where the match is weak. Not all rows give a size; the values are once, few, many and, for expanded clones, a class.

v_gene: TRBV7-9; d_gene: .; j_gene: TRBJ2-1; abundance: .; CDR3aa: CASSLVADYNEQFF; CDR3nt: TGTGCCAGCAGCTTAGTAGCAGACTACAATGAGCAGTTCTTC
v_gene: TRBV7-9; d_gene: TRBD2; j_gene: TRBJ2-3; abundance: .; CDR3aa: CASSRISGALTDTQYF; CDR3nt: TGTGCCAGCAGCCGCATTAGCGGGGCCCTCACAGATACGCAGTATTTT
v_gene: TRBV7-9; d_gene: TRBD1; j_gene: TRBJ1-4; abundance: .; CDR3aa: CASSLTQGLGEKLFF; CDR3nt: TGTGCCAGCAGCTTAACACAGGGGCTCGGCGAAAAACTGTTTTTT
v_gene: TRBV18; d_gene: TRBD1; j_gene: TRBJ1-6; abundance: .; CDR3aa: CASSRTGTGDNSPLHF; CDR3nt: TGTGCCAGCTCACGTACCGGGACAGGGGACAATTCACCCCTCCACTTT
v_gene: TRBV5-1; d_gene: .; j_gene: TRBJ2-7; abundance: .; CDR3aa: CASSLETGRDEQYF; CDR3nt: TGCGCCAGCAGCTTGGAAACAGGGAGGGACGAGCAGTACTTC
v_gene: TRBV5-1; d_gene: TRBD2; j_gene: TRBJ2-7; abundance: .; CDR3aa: CASSPGTNSYEQYF; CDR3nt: TGCGCCAGCAGCCCTGGGACTAACTCCTACGAGCAGTACTTC
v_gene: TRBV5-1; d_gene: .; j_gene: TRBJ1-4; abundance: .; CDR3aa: CASSLRGDSREKLFF; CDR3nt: TGCGCCAGCAGCCTCCGGGGGGACTCGAGGGAAAAACTGTTTTTT
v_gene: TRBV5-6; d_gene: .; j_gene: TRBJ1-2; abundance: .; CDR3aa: CASSSQPGGYTF; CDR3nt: TGTGCCAGCAGCTCCCAGCCGGGGGGCTACACCTTC
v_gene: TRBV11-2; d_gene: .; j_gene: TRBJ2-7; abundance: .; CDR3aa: CASGASGGEQYF; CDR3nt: TGTGCCAGCGGCGCCAGCGGTGGCGAGCAGTACTTC
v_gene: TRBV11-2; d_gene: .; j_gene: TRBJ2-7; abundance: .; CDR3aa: CASSFWSSYEQYF; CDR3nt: TGTGCCAGCAGCTTTTGGAGCTCCTACGAGCAGTACTTC
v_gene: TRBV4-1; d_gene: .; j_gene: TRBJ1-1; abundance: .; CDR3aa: CASSQVSLALEAFF; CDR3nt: TGCGCCAGCAGCCAAGTTTCACTTGCCCTGGAAGCTTTCTTT
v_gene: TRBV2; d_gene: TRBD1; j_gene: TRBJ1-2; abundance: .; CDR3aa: CASSVRQGADGYTF; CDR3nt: TGTGCCAGCAGTGTCCGACAGGGGGCCGATGGCTACACCTTC
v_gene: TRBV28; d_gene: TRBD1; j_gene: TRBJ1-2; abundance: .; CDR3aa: CASSSGQSNYGYTF; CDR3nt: TGTGCCAGCAGTTCGGGACAGTCTAACTATGGCTACACCTTC
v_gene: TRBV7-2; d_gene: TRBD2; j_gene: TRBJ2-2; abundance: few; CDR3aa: CASSQPGLAGGPFGGELFF; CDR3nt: TGTGCCAGCAGCCAACCGGGACTAGCGGGAGGGCCGTTTGGCGGGGAGCTGTTTTTT
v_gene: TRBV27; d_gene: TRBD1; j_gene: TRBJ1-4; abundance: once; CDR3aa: CASSWGQRSEKLFF; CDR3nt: TGTGCCAGCAGTTGGGGACAGAGATCTGAAAAACTGTTTTTT
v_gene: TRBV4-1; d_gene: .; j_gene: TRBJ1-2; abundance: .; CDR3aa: CASSQVGGPYGYTF; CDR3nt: TGCGCCAGCAGCCAAGTCGGGGGGCCCTATGGCTACACCTTC
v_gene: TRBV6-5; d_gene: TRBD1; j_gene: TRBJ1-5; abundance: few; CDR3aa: CASSNPTGGYQPQHF; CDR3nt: TGTGCCAGCAGTAACCCGACAGGGGGGTATCAGCCCCAGCATTTT
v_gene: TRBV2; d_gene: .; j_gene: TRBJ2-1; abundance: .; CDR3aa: CASRAGTSTYNEQFF; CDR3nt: TGTGCCAGCAGGGCCGGGACATCCACCTACAATGAGCAGTTCTTC
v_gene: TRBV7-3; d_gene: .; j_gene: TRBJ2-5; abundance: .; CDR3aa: CASSLSGLAGETQYF; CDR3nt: TGTGCCAGCAGCTTAAGCGGTCTGGCTGGGGAGACCCAGTACTTC
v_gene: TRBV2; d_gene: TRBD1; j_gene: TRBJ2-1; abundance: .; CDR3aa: CASRSRGNEQFF; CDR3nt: TGTGCCAGCAGGAGCAGGGGGAATGAGCAGTTCTTC
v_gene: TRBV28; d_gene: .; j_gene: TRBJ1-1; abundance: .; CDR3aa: CASSQDGEISEAFF; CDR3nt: TGTGCCAGCAGCCAGGACGGGGAAATATCTGAAGCTTTCTTT
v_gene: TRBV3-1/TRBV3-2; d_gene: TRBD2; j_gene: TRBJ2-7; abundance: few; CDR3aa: CASSLGGGYQQYF; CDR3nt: TGTGCCAGCAGCCTCGGGGGAGGGTATCAGCAGTACTTC
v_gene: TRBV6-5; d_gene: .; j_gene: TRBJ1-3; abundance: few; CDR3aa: CASSRPTGGNTIYF; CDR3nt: TGTGCCAGCAGTAGGCCGACGGGGGGAAACACCATATATTTT
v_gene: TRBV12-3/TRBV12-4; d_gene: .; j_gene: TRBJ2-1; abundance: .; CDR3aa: CASSPSSYNEQFF; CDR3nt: TGTGCCAGCAGTCCCAGCTCCTACAATGAGCAGTTCTTC
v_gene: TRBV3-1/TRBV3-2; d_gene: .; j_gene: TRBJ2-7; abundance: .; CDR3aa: CASSQEGGTSEQYF; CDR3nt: TGTGCCAGCAGCCAAGAGGGCGGGACCAGCGAGCAGTACTTC
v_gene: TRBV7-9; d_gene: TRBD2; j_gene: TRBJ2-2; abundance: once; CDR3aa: CASSPISAAGANTGELFF; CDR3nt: TGTGCCAGCAGCCCTATCTCCGCAGCGGGGGCGAACACCGGGGAGCTGTTTTTT
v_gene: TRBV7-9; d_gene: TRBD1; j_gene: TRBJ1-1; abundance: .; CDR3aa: CASSLEQGRNTEAFF; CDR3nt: TGTGCCAGCAGCTTAGAACAGGGGAGGAACACTGAAGCTTTCTTT
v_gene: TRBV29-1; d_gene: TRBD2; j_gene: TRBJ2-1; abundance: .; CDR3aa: CSVEDASGSVGNEQFF; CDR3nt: TGCAGCGTTGAAGATGCTAGCGGGAGTGTTGGCAATGAGCAGTTCTTC
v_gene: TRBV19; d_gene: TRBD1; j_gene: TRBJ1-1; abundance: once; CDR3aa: CASSLWTGGEDTEAFF; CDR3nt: TGTGCCAGTAGTCTCTGGACAGGGGGAGAGGACACTGAAGCTTTCTTT
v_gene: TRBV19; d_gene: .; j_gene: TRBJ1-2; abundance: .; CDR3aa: CASTPGSADSYGYTF; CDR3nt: TGTGCCAGTACCCCGGGGTCAGCAGACTCCTATGGCTACACCTTC
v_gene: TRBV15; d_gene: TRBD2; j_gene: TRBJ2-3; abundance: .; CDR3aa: CATSRALAGGRSTDTQYF; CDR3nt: TGTGCCACCAGCAGAGCACTAGCGGGGGGGCGTAGCACAGATACGCAGTATTTT
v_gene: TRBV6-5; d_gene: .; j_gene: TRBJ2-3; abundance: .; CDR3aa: CASSVLAVDTQYF; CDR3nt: TGTGCCAGCAGCGTTTTAGCGGTAGATACGCAGTATTTT
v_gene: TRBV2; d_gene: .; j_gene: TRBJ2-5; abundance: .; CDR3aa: CAGTLKGEQTQYF; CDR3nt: TGTGCCGGAACCCTCAAGGGGGAACAGACCCAGTACTTC
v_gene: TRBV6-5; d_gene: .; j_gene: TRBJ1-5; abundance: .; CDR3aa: CASSQTASWSQPQHF; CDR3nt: TGTGCCAGCAGCCAAACGGCTTCTTGGAGTCAGCCCCAGCATTTT
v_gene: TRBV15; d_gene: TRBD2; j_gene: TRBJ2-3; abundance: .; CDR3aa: CATSSGGGGGASDTQYF; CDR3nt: TGTGCCACCAGCAGTGGGGGTGGCGGGGGGGCCTCAGATACGCAGTATTTT
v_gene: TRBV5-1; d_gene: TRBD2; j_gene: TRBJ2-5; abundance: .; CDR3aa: CASSLRTSGGMETQYF; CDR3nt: TGCGCCAGCAGCTTGAGGACTAGCGGGGGTATGGAGACCCAGTACTTC
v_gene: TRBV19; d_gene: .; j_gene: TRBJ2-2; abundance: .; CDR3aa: CASKPGGPLVTTGELFF; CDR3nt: TGTGCCAGCAAGCCCGGGGGGCCACTAGTCACCACCGGGGAGCTGTTTTTT
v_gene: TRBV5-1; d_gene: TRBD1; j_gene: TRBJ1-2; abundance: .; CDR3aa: CASSLGQGAGGYTF; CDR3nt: TGCGCCAGCAGCTTGGGCCAGGGGGCAGGAGGCTACACCTTC